This T cell receptor beta chain stems from a study of T cells in Graves' hyperthyroidism and ophthalmopathy. Study-wide background: Peripheral blood specimens were obtained at initial diagnosis, prior to any treatment.

Study-wide points: The model made its ophthalmopathy prediction, and onset followed a median 6.5 months later.

As concerns this clonotype: Its antigen is currently unknown.

What was amplified from RNA transcripts were TCR beta CDR3 regions. Initially, a first-round RT-PCR of the TCR CDR3 employed the HTBI primer set. One entry per CDR3 protein results from TCRdb running MiXCR on the multiplex PCR reads. The table includes roughly 660,000 distinct CDR3 sequences, about 18% detected once. CDR3 size: 14 residues. V was pared by 1 base and J by 0 bases, with 4 bases between. Germline CDR1 and CDR2: SEHNR and FQNEAQ (reference sequence). The hyperthyroidism was newly diagnosed and had lasted under 2 months; the patients were aged 18 to 65. Each diagnosis was grounded in clinical symptoms, serum thyroxine and TRAb, thyroid ultrasound, and orbital computed tomography.

This TCR was recovered from a middle-aged man with Graves' hyperthyroidism. The rearrangement joins TRBV7-9 to TRBJ2-4; D unclear. Material: blood. CDR3 sequence: CASSLEGAKNIQYF. CDR3 sequence (DNA): TGTGCCAGCAGCTTAGAAGGAGCCAAAAACATTCAGTACTTC.